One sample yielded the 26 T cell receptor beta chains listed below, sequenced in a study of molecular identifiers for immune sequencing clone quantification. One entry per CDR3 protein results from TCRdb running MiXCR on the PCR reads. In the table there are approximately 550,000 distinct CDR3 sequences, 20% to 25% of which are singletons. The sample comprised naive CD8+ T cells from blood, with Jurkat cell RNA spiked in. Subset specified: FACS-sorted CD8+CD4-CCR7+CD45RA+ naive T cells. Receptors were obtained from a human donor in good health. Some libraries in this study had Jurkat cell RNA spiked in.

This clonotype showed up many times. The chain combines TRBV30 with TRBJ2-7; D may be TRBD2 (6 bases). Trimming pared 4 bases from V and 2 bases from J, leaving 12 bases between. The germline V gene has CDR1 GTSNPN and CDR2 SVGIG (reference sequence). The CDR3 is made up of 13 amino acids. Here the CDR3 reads CAWKGLTAYEQYF. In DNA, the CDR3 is TGTGCCTGGAAGGGACTGACGGCCTACGAGCAGTACTTC.

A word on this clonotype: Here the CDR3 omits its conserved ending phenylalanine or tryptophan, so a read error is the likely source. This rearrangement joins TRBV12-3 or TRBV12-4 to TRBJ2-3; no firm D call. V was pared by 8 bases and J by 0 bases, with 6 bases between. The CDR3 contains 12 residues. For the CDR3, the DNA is TGTGCCAGCTCTAGTAGCACAGATACGCAGTATCTT. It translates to CASSSSTDTQYL.

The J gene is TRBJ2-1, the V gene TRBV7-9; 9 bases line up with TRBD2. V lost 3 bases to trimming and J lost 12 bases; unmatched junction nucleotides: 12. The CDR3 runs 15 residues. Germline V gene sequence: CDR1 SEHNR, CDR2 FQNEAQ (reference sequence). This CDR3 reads CASSFGLAPPLAQFF. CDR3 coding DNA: TGTGCCAGCAGCTTTGGACTAGCGCCCCCCCTGGCGCAGTTCTTC.

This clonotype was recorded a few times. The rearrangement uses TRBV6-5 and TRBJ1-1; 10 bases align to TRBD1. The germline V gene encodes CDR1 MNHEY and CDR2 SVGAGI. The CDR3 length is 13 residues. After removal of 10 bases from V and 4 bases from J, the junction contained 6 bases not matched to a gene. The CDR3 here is CATGTGAFTEAFF. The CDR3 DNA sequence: TGTGCCACAGGGACAGGGGCTTTCACTGAAGCTTTCTTT.

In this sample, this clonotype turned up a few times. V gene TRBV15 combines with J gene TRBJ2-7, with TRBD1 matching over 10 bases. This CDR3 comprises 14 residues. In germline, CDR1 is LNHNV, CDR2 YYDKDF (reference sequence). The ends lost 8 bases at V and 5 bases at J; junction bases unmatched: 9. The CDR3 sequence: CATCNRDRGNEQYF. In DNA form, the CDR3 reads TGTGCCACCTGCAACCGGGACAGGGGAAACGAGCAGTACTTC.

The CDR3 DNA is TGCGCCAGCAGCCCCGGACAGACCAATGAGCAGTTCTTC. Protein sequence: CASSPGQTNEQFF. The V call is TRBV4-3, the J call TRBJ2-1, with D possibly matching TRBD1 (6 bases). The germline V and J ends were trimmed by 4 bases and 6 bases, with 10 bases remaining between them. The CDR3 is made up of 13 amino acids. Looked up from germline, CDR1 is LGHNA and CDR2 is YSLEER.

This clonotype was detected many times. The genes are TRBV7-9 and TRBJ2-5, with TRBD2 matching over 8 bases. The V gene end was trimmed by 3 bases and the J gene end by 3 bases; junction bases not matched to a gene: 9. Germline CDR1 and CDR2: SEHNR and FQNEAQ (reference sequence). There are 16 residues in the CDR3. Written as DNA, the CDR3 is TGTGCCAGCAGCTTTCCCGGGACTAGGGCCGAAGAGACCCAGTACTTC. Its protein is CASSFPGTRAEETQYF.

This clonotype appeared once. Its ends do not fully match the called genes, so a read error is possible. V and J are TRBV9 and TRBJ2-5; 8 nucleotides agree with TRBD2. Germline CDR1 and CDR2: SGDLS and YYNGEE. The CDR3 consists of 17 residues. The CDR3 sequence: CASTAGRGGFVQGTQYF. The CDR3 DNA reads TGTGCCAGCACCGCAGGTCGGGGGGGCTTTGTTCAAGGGACCCAGTACTTC.

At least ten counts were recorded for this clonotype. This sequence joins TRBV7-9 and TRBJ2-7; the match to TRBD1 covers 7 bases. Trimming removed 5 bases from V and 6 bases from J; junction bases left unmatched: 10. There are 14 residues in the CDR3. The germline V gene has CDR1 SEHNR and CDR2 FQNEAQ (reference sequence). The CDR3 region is CASSTQGVKVEQYF. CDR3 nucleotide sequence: TGTGCCAGCAGCACCCAGGGGGTGAAGGTCGAGCAGTACTTC.

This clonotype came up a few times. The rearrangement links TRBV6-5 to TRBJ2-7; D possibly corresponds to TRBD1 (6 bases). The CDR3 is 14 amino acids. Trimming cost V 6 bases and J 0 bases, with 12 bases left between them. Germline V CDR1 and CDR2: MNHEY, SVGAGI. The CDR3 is CASRTGPSSYEQYF. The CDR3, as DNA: TGTGCCAGCAGGACAGGACCAAGCTCCTACGAGCAGTACTTC.

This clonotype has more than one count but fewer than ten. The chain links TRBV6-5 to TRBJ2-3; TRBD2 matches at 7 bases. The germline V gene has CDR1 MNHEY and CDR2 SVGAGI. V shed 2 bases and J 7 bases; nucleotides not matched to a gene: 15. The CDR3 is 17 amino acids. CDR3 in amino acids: CASSYDRLASVRHTQYF. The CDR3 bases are TGTGCCAGCAGTTACGACCGACTAGCTAGTGTAAGGCATACGCAGTATTTT.

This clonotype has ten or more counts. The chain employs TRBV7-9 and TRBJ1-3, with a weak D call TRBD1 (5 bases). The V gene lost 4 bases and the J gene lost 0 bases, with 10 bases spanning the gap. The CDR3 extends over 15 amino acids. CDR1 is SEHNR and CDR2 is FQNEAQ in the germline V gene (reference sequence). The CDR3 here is CASSSRGSSGNTIYF. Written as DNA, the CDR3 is TGTGCCAGCAGCTCCCGGGGGAGCTCTGGAAACACCATATATTTT.

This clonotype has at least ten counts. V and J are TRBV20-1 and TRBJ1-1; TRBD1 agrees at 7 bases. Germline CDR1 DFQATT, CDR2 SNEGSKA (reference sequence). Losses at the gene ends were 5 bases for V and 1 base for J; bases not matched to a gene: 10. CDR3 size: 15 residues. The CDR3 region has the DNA TGCAGTGCTTTCGACAGGGAGGGAGCGAACACTGAAGCTTTCTTT. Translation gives CSAFDREGANTEAFF.

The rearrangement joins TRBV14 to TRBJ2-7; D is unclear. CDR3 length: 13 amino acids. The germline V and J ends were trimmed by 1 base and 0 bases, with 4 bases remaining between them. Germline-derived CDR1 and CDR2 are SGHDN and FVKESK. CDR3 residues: CASSQVISYEQYF. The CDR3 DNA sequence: TGTGCCAGCAGCCAAGTCATCTCCTACGAGCAGTACTTC.

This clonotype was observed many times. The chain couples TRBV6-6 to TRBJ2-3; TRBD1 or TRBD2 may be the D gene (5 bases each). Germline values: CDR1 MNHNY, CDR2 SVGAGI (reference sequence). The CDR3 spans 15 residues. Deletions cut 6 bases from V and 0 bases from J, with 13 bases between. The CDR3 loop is CASSAPGRSTDTQYF. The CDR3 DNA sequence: TGTGCCAGCAGCGCGCCGGGACGCAGCACAGATACGCAGTATTTT.

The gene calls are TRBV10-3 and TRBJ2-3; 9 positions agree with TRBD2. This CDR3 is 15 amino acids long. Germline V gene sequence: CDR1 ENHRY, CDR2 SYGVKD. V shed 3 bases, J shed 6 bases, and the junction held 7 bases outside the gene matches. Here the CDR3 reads CAISDPGLAGDTQYF. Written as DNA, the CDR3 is TGTGCCATCAGTGACCCGGGACTAGCCGGGGATACGCAGTATTTT.

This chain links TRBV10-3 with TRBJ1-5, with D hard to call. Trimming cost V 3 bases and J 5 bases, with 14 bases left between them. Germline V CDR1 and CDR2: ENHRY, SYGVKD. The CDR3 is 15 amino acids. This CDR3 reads CAISDPKDGDQPQHF. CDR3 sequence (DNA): TGTGCCATCAGTGATCCCAAAGATGGGGATCAGCCCCAGCATTTT.

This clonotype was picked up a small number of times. CDR3 amino acids: CASSVYRWAEAFF. CDR3 DNA: TGTGCCAGCAGTGTTTACAGGTGGGCTGAAGCTTTCTTT. The V call is TRBV6-1, the J call TRBJ1-1; TRBD1 might be the D (5 bases). Germline CDR1 MNHNS, CDR2 SASEGT. There are 13 residues in the CDR3. The V end was cut by 4 bases, the J end by 6 bases, with 12 bases between.

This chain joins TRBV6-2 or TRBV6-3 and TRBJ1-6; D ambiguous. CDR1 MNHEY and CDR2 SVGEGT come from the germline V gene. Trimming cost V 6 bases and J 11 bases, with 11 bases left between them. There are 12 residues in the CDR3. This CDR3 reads CASSLGNTPLHF. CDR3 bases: TGTGCCAGCAGCCTCGGAAATACACCCCTCCACTTT.

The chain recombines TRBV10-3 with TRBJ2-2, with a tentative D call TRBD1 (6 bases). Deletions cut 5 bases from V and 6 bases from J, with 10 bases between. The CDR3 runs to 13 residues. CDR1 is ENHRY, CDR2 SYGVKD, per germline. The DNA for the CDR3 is TGTGCCATCAGTCTGGACAGTCCCGGGGAGCTGTTTTTT. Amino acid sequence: CAISLDSPGELFF.

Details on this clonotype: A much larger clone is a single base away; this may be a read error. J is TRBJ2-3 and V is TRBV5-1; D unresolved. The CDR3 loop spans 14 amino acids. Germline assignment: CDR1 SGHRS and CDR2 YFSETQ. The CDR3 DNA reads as TGCGCCAGCAGCAATATAATTAGCACAGATACGCAGTGTTTT. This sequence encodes CASSNIISTDTQCF.

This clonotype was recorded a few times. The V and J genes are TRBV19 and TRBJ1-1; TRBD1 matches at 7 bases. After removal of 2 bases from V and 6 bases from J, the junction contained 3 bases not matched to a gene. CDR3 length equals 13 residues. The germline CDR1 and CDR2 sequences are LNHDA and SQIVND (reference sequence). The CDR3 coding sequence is TGTGCCAGTAGTATACAGGGGGGATCTGAAGCTTTCTTT. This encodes CASSIQGGSEAFF. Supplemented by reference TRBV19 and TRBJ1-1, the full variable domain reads DGGITQSPKYLFRKEGQNVTLSCEQNLNHDAMYWYRQDPGQGLRLIYYSQIVNDFQKGDIAEGYSVSREKKESFPLTVTSAQKNPTAFYLCASSIQGGSEAFFGQGTRLTVV.

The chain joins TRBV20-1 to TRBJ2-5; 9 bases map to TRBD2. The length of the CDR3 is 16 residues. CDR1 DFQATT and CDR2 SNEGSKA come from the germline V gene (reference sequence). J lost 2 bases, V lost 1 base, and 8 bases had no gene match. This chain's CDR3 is CSARVRRGGPQETQYF. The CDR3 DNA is TGCAGTGCTAGAGTAAGGCGGGGGGGACCGCAAGAGACCCAGTACTTC.

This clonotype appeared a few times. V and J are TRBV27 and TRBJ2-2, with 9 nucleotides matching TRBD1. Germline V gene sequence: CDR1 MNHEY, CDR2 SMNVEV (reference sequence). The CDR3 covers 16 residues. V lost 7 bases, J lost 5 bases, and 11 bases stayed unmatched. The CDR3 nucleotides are TGTGCCAGCATCGAATCCGGGACAGGGAGTACCGGGGAGCTGTTTTTT. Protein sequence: CASIESGTGSTGELFF.

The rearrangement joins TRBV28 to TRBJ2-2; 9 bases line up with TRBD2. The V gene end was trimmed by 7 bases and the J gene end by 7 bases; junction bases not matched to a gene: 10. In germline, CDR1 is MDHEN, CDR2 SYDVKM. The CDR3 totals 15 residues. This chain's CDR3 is CASKVSGSYGGELFF. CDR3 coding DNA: TGTGCCAGCAAAGTTAGCGGGAGCTATGGCGGGGAGCTGTTTTTT. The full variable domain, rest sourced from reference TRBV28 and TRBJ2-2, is DVKVTQSSRYLVKRTGEKVFLECVQDMDHENMFWYRQDPGLGLRLIYFSYDVKMKEKGDIPEGYSVSREKKERFSLILESASTNQTSMYLCASKVSGSYGGELFFGEGSRLTVL.

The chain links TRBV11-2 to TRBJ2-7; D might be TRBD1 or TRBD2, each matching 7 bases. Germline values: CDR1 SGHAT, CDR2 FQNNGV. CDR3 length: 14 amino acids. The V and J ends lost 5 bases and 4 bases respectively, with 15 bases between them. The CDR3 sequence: CASSPGGGFYEQYF. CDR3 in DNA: TGTGCCAGCAGCCCAGGGGGGGGCTTTTACGAGCAGTACTTC.